The 22 T cell receptor beta chains below were found in one sample sequenced in a study of blood T cell repertoires in COVID-19. Using immunoSEQ multiplex PCR, the repertoire was profiled, and TCRdb retains in-frame clones only, with some absent. The table lists 85,000 to 130,000 clones, less than 85% of them singletons. Sequencing was performed on peripheral blood. The receptors originated from a woman aged 55-69 years with acute or convalescent COVID-19.

This clone was observed a single time. The chain has TRBV6-1 and TRBJ1-2; D remains unclear. The V and J ends lost 0 bases and 4 bases respectively, with 12 bases between them. The CDR3 is made up of 15 amino acids. The germline CDR1 and CDR2 sequences are MNHNS and SASEGT. CDR3 DNA sequence: TGTGCCAGCAGTGAAGCAAAAGCGGTAATCTATGGCTACACCTTC. It yields the protein CASSEAKAVIYGYTF.

There are a few counts of this clone. The chain uses TRBV30 and TRBJ2-7; 9 nucleotides line up with TRBD1. The germline V gene has CDR1 GTSNPN and CDR2 SVGIG (reference sequence). With 0 bases clipped from V and 4 bases from J, the junction kept 7 bases outside the gene matches. CDR3 size: 15 residues. CDR3 sequence reads: CAWSVQGARGYEQYF. CDR3 sequence (DNA): TGTGCCTGGAGTGTACAGGGGGCCCGCGGGTACGAGCAGTACTTC.

The rearrangement uses TRBV6-1 and TRBJ2-7, with TRBD1 as a possible D gene (6 bases). This CDR3 is built from 14 residues. Trimming pared 3 bases from V and 4 bases from J, leaving 13 bases between. Germline values: CDR1 MNHNS, CDR2 SASEGT. CDR3 residues: CASSDGRGLYEQYF. The CDR3 region has the DNA TGTGCCAGCAGTGATGGCAGGGGATTGTACGAGCAGTACTTC.

This clone appeared many times. Additional DNA sequences in this sample encode the identical CDR3. The V gene is TRBV9, the J gene TRBJ2-1, with a possible D match to TRBD1 (7 bases). Germline V gene lookup returns CDR1 SGDLS and CDR2 YYNGEE. Trimming left V 0 bases short and J 10 bases short, with 23 bases between. This CDR3 region has 17 residues. The CDR3, as DNA: TGTGCCAGCAGCGTAGACGGTCAGCGGCAGGGGGGCGGGGAGCAGTTCTTC. Translating it yields CASSVDGQRQGGGEQFF.

This chain uses TRBV4-1 with TRBJ2-1, with 7 bases identical to TRBD2. The V gene end was trimmed by 3 bases and the J gene end by 6 bases; junction bases not matched to a gene: 11. Germline CDR1 and CDR2: MGHRA and YSYEKL. CDR3 length: 16 residues. Here the CDR3 reads CASSQDPGLRSNEQFF. The CDR3 DNA reads TGCGCCAGCAGCCAGGATCCGGGACTAAGGTCCAATGAGCAGTTCTTC.

This clone was observed a handful of times. The CDR3 protein is CASSLDPGPGTDTQYF. The CDR3 DNA reads TGTGCCAGCAGCTTAGATCCCGGGCCAGGGACAGATACGCAGTATTTT. The rearrangement links TRBV11-2 to TRBJ2-3; possibly TRBD1 for D (5 bases). The CDR3 has 16 amino acids. From germline, CDR1 is SGHAT and CDR2 FQNNGV. V shed 0 bases and J shed 3 bases, with 13 bases lying between them.

In this sample, this clone turned up a few times. In DNA form, the CDR3 reads TGTGCCAGCAGACCCCTCGGACTGGTGGAGACCCAGTACTTC. Its translation: CASRPLGLVETQYF. The V and J genes are TRBV28 and TRBJ2-5; D perhaps matches TRBD2 (5 bases). The CDR3 is 14 residues long. Germline lookup yields CDR1 MDHEN and CDR2 SYDVKM. V lost 6 bases, J lost 5 bases, and 16 bases lay in between.

This chain connects TRBV27 to TRBJ1-5; 10 bases align to TRBD1. V lost 3 bases and J lost 0; bases outside the gene matches: 20. This CDR3 has 22 residues. The germline V gene has CDR1 MNHEY and CDR2 SMNVEV (reference sequence). In nucleotides, the CDR3 is TGTGCCAGCAGTTTCCCCGAGGGAGACAGGGGGCCCCAGACTTATAGCAATCAGCCCCAGCATTTT. It translates to CASSFPEGDRGPQTYSNQPQHF.

V gene TRBV5-4 combines with J gene TRBJ1-5, with 7 bases lining up with TRBD1. This CDR3 is built from 15 residues. Looked up from germline, CDR1 is SGHNT and CDR2 is YYREEE (reference sequence). J gave up 2 bases and V 1 base, and 3 bases lay outside the gene matches. CDR3 nucleotides: TGTGCCAGCAGCTTGACAGGGGCTGGCAATCAGCCCCAGCATTTT. Protein product: CASSLTGAGNQPQHF. Variable domain in full (rest from reference TRBV5-4 and TRBJ1-5): ETGVTQSPTHLIKTRGQQVTLRCSSQSGHNTVSWYQQALGQGPQFIFQYYREEENGRGNFPPRFSGLQFPNYSSELNVNALELDDSALYLCASSLTGAGNQPQHFGDGTRLSIL.

On this clone: In the same sample, other DNA sequences code for this CDR3. The J gene is TRBJ1-5, the V gene TRBV28; 7 positions agree with TRBD1. V trimming: 2 bases; J trimming: 3 bases; junction bases outside the gene matches: 7. Germline V CDR1 and CDR2: MDHEN, SYDVKM. The CDR3 runs to 16 residues. The CDR3 sequence: CASSLRGRGSNQPQHF. The CDR3 DNA is TGTGCCAGCAGTTTAAGGGGGCGCGGGTCCAATCAGCCCCAGCATTTT.

This chain links TRBV9 with TRBJ2-1, with 9 bases lining up with TRBD2. The CDR3 has 16 residues. V was clipped by 0 bases and J by 4 bases; unmatched bases: 5. Germline V CDR1 and CDR2: SGDLS, YYNGEE. The CDR3 loop reads CASSVGAGGLYNEQFF. The CDR3 nucleotides read TGTGCCAGCAGCGTAGGGGCGGGAGGGCTTTACAATGAGCAGTTCTTC.

This rearrangement joins TRBV28 to TRBJ2-7; 7 bases match TRBD2. The germline CDR1 and CDR2 sequences are MDHEN and SYDVKM. The CDR3 sequence is 15 residues long. The J segment lost 6 bases and the V segment lost 4 bases, leaving 12 bases of the junction unmatched. The CDR3 sequence is CASSSPGSGKVEQYF. The CDR3 bases are TGTGCCAGCAGTTCCCCGGGGAGCGGGAAGGTCGAGCAGTACTTC. Using reference TRBV28 and TRBJ2-7 for the parts outside the CDR3, the full variable domain is DVKVTQSSRYLVKRTGEKVFLECVQDMDHENMFWYRQDPGLGLRLIYFSYDVKMKEKGDIPEGYSVSREKKERFSLILESASTNQTSMYLCASSSPGSGKVEQYFGPGTRLTVT.

The chain has TRBV18 and TRBJ2-7; 7 bases map to TRBD1. V gave up 3 bases and J gave up 0 bases; unmatched junction bases: 5. The CDR3 is made up of 15 amino acids. Germline CDR1 is KGHSH and CDR2 is LQKENI. CDR3 nucleotide sequence: TGTGCCAGCTCACCCGGACAGGACAGCTCCTACGAGCAGTACTTC. This translates into CASSPGQDSSYEQYF. Drawing the rest from reference TRBV18 and TRBJ2-7, the complete variable domain is NAGVMQNPRHLVRRRGQEARLRCSPMKGHSHVYWYRQLPEEGLKFMVYLQKENIIDESGMPKERFSAEFPKEGPSILRIQQVVRGDSAAYFCASSPGQDSSYEQYFGPGTRLTVT.

V usage is TRBV5-1 and J usage is TRBJ1-1, with unresolved D. The CDR3 spans 15 residues. The ends were cut back, 0 bases at V and 1 base at J, with 10 bases in the middle. CDR1 and CDR2 from the germline V gene are SGHRS and YFSETQ. CDR3 sequence: CASSLEWAGNTEAFF. CDR3 coding DNA: TGCGCCAGCAGCTTGGAGTGGGCGGGGAACACTGAAGCTTTCTTT.

V usage is TRBV2 and J usage is TRBJ1-1, with TRBD1 as a possible D gene (6 bases). Trimming removed 7 bases at V and 8 bases at J, with 20 bases between. The length of the CDR3 is 14 residues. Per germline, CDR1 SNHLY and CDR2 FYNNEI. CDR3 nucleotides: TGTGCCAGCAAAGGGTCCTCAGGGGTTCTAGAAGCTTTCTTT. As protein: CASKGSSGVLEAFF.

This clone was seen a single time. The genes are TRBV9 and TRBJ1-6, with unresolved D. The CDR3 loop spans 12 amino acids. Trimming removed 2 bases at V and 8 bases at J, with 5 bases between. From germline, CDR1 is SGDLS and CDR2 YYNGEE. This CDR3 is CASSVSDSPLHF. CDR3 nucleotide sequence: TGTGCCAGCAGCGTCTCAGATTCACCCCTCCACTTT.

This rearrangement joins TRBV3-1 (or the pseudogene TRBV3-2) to TRBJ1-2, with 8 positions matching TRBD1. The CDR3 has 13 amino acids. Germline-derived CDR1 and CDR2 are LGHDT and YNNKEL (reference sequence). Losses at the gene ends were 4 bases for V and 8 bases for J; bases not matched to a gene: 6. Written as DNA, the CDR3 is TGTGCCAGCAGCCCCCGGACAGGGATGGGCTACACCTTC. Translating it yields CASSPRTGMGYTF.

This chain connects TRBV27 to TRBJ2-7, with 10 positions matching TRBD1. The CDR3 totals 15 residues. The germline CDR1 and CDR2 sequences are MNHEY and SMNVEV (reference sequence). V lost 5 bases, J lost 6 bases, and 10 bases stayed unmatched. In DNA, the CDR3 is TGTGCCAGCAGTCACCGACAGGGGGCAAGCTCCGAGCAGTACTTC. Residues: CASSHRQGASSEQYF.

This clone was seen more than once but under ten times. The J gene is TRBJ1-5, the V gene TRBV27; D gene uncertain. This CDR3 is built from 14 residues. CDR1 is MNHEY, CDR2 SMNVEV, per germline (reference sequence). Trimming left V 4 bases short and J 11 bases short, with 18 bases between. The CDR3 here is CASSSTTLPGTQHF. CDR3 in DNA: TGTGCCAGCAGTTCGACTACCCTCCCGGGGACCCAGCATTTT.

The chain employs TRBV6-5 and TRBJ1-1; perhaps TRBD1 as D (5 bases). CDR1 is MNHEY, CDR2 SVGAGI, per germline. V was clipped by 0 bases and J by 0 bases, with 11 bases between them. This CDR3 is built from 16 residues. The chain's CDR3 is CASSYSNQGMNTEAFF. The CDR3 bases are TGTGCCAGCAGTTACTCGAATCAGGGAATGAACACTGAAGCTTTCTTT.

This chain uses TRBV3-1 (or the pseudogene TRBV3-2) with TRBJ1-2; D perhaps matches TRBD1 (5 bases). Germline V lookup: CDR1 LGHDT, CDR2 YNNKEL (reference sequence). The ends were cut back, 0 bases at V and 4 bases at J, with 9 bases in the middle. The CDR3 has 14 amino acids. DNA of the CDR3: TGTGCCAGCAGCCAAGAATGGCAGGGCTATGGCTACACCTTC. It codes for CASSQEWQGYGYTF.

In DNA, the CDR3 is TGTGCCAGCAGTTCTCCCGCGGGAACTGAGCAGTTCTTC. This translates into CASSSPAGTEQFF. The V gene is TRBV12-3 or TRBV12-4, the J gene TRBJ2-1; tentatively, D is TRBD2 (6 bases). The CDR3 extends over 13 amino acids. V was clipped by 4 bases and J by 9 bases, with 13 bases between them.